The 3 T cell receptor beta chains given below trace back to one sample, sequenced in a study of blood T cells in healthy people across ages. A second PCR of 7 to 11 cycles used a sample-barcoded 5' primer and a J-beta primer mix. MiXCR was run by TCRdb on the 5' RACE reads, yielding one entry per CDR3 protein. The data contain 550,000 to 800,000 distinct CDR3 sequences, around 32% of them seen just once; the ten biggest clones take up less than 20%. Sequencing was carried out using blood. All receptors come from a woman aged 80 or over in good health.

The rearrangement joins TRBV20-1 to TRBJ2-1; perhaps TRBD1 as D (7 bases). V gave up 1 base and J gave up 2 bases, with 15 bases separating them. Per the germline V gene, CDR1 is DFQATT and CDR2 is SNEGSKA (reference sequence). The CDR3 contains 16 residues. The CDR3 DNA reads as TGCAGTGCTAGAGTGGCGGGACAGCGAACCTACAATGAGCAGTTCTTC. It yields the protein CSARVAGQRTYNEQFF.

The CDR3 reads CASTPRGRAGSEQYF. The CDR3 nucleotides read TGTGCCAGCACCCCTAGGGGCAGGGCAGGCTCCGAGCAGTACTTC. The chain uses TRBV6-6 and TRBJ2-5, with a tentative D call TRBD1 (5 bases). The J call may be faulty, since TRBJ2-7 better matches the DNA end. Germline CDR1 and CDR2: MNHNY and SVGAGI (reference sequence). CDR3 length: 15 amino acids.

This chain joins TRBV6-2 or TRBV6-3 and TRBJ2-4; D may be TRBD1 (6 bases). The tail of the sequence fits TRBJ2-7 better, so the J call may be wrong. The CDR3 covers 14 residues. From germline, CDR1 is MNHEY and CDR2 SVGEGT. The CDR3: CASRLTGKSYEQYF. In DNA, the CDR3 is TGTGCCAGCAGGCTCACAGGGAAGAGCTACGAGCAGTACTTC.